What follows are 12 T cell receptor beta chains derived from one specimen sequenced in a study of shared clonotypes between healthy human individuals. Clones were sequenced by immunoSEQ multiplex PCR, and TCRdb holds only the in-frame ones, with some missing. The sample yields about 1.5 million clones, around 98% seen once. Specimen: naive CD4+ T cells sorted from blood. The subset was: CD45RA+ positively selected. The origin of the receptors is a young man in good health.

This chain links TRBV7-8 with TRBJ2-2; 7 bases line up with TRBD1. Germline V gene data show CDR1 as SGHVS and CDR2 as FQNEAQ. This CDR3 comprises 14 residues. V shed 3 bases, J shed 6 bases, and the junction held 4 bases outside the gene matches. This CDR3 is CASSLIDRAGELFF. Here the CDR3 DNA reads TGTGCCAGCAGCTTGATTGACAGGGCCGGGGAGCTGTTTTTT.

The chain carries TRBV4-3 and TRBJ1-3; D perhaps matches TRBD1 (5 bases). This CDR3 is 19 amino acids long. The V gene lost 2 bases and the J gene lost 1 base, with 21 bases spanning the gap. Germline V gene lookup returns CDR1 LGHNA and CDR2 YSLEER. This CDR3 is CASSQRGVTESGSGNTIYF. In DNA, the CDR3 is TGCGCCAGCAGCCAAAGAGGGGTTACTGAATCAGGTTCTGGAAACACCATATATTTT.

Only one count was recorded for this clone. The J gene is TRBJ1-5, the V gene TRBV19; perhaps TRBD1 as D (6 bases). The CDR3 spans 17 residues. Germline lookup yields CDR1 LNHDA and CDR2 SQIVND (reference sequence). V lost 7 bases, J lost 1 base, and 20 bases lay in between. The CDR3 region is CASTPGVGGTSNQPQHF. CDR3 bases: TGTGCCAGTACCCCCGGGGTGGGGGGCACGAGCAATCAGCCCCAGCATTTT.

A word on this clone: The junction shows a germline mismatch at one end, possibly a read error. This chain links TRBV15 with TRBJ1-1; D gene unclear. Germline-derived CDR1 and CDR2 are LNHNV and YYDKDF (reference sequence). The CDR3 loop spans 11 amino acids. In DNA form, the CDR3 reads TGTGCCACCAGCGGAGAAACTGAAGCTTTCTTT. Translating gives CATSGETEAFF. Full variable domain (rest looked up from reference TRBV15 and TRBJ1-1): DAMVIQNPRYQVTQFGKPVTLSCSQTLNHNVMYWYQQKSSQAPKLLFHYYDKDFNNEADTPDNFQSRRPNTSFCFLDIRSPGLGDTAMYLCATSGETEAFFGQGTRLTVV.

This sequence joins TRBV27 and TRBJ2-7; the D gene is possibly TRBD1 (7 bases). Germline CDR1 reads MNHEY; CDR2 reads SMNVEV (reference sequence). V gave up 5 bases and J gave up 3 bases, with 14 bases separating them. The CDR3 covers 14 residues. The CDR3 nucleotides are TGTGCCAGCAGTAGGAGGGGGCAATTCTACGAGCAGTACTTC. Protein sequence: CASSRRGQFYEQYF.

The genes are TRBV7-9 and TRBJ2-5; D remains unclear. The CDR3 length is 15 residues. Germline V gene data show CDR1 as SEHNR and CDR2 as FQNEAQ (reference sequence). V was pared by 1 base and J by 3 bases, with 12 bases between. CDR3 region: CASSLGLPAEETQYF. CDR3 coding DNA: TGTGCCAGCAGCTTAGGTCTCCCAGCAGAAGAGACCCAGTACTTC.

This rearrangement joins TRBV6-5 to TRBJ2-3; TRBD2 agrees at 8 bases. This CDR3 has 14 amino acids. Per germline, CDR1 MNHEY and CDR2 SVGAGI. The V gene end was trimmed by 10 bases and the J gene end by 6 bases; junction bases not matched to a gene: 12. The CDR3 is CATLKRESSDTQYF. The CDR3 nucleotides read TGTGCCACCCTTAAGCGGGAGTCATCCGATACGCAGTATTTT.

The gene calls are TRBV11-2 and TRBJ1-3, with TRBD1 matching over 7 bases. The CDR3 length is 15 residues. V lost 0 bases and J lost 4; bases outside the gene matches: 3. Germline CDR1 reads SGHAT; CDR2 reads FQNNGV. The CDR3 here is CASSLERGPGNTIYF. Written as DNA, the CDR3 is TGTGCCAGCAGCTTAGAAAGGGGGCCAGGAAACACCATATATTTT.

This clone was found once. CDR3 bases: TGCGCCAGCAGTGCCCCTCGAGAGCAGTACTTC. Translating it yields CASSAPREQYF. V usage is TRBV10-1 and J usage is TRBJ2-7; no definite D call. Germline lookup yields CDR1 WNHNN and CDR2 SYGVQD (reference sequence). V was cut by 4 bases and J by 7 bases, with 8 bases left in between. The CDR3 has 11 residues.

The chain uses TRBV7-9 and TRBJ1-4; perhaps TRBD1 as D (5 bases). Trimming stripped 2 bases from V and 5 bases from J, with 9 bases between. CDR1 SEHNR and CDR2 FQNEAQ come from the germline V gene (reference sequence). CDR3 length: 14 residues. The CDR3 sequence is CASSLKGLNEKLFF. CDR3 DNA sequence: TGTGCCAGCAGCTTAAAGGGGCTGAATGAAAAACTGTTTTTT. Together with reference TRBV7-9 and TRBJ1-4, the CDR3 gives the full variable domain: DTGVSQNPRHKITKRGQNVTFRCDPISEHNRLYWYRQTLGQGPEFLTYFQNEAQLEKSRLLSDRFSAERPKGSFSTLEIQRTEQGDSAMYLCASSLKGLNEKLFFGSGTQLSVL.

V and J are TRBV25-1 and TRBJ2-1; a possible D gene is TRBD2 (6 bases). Germline V lookup: CDR1 MGHDK, CDR2 SYGVNS. Trimming left V 3 bases short and J 2 bases short, with 11 bases between. The CDR3 has 15 residues. CDR3 loop: CASSEFAGPYNEQFF. CDR3 nucleotide sequence: TGTGCCAGCAGTGAGTTCGCGGGACCCTACAATGAGCAGTTCTTC. Supplemented by reference TRBV25-1 and TRBJ2-1, the full variable domain reads EADIYQTPRYLVIGTGKKITLECSQTMGHDKMYWYQQDPGMELHLIHYSYGVNSTEKGDLSSESTVSRIRTEHFPLTLESARPSHTSQYLCASSEFAGPYNEQFFGPGTRLTVL.

The J gene is TRBJ2-2, the V gene TRBV6-5, with unresolved D. The V and J ends lost 2 bases and 0 bases respectively, with 7 bases between them. The CDR3 is made up of 15 amino acids. Germline CDR1 MNHEY, CDR2 SVGAGI. CDR3 DNA: TGTGCCAGCAGTTACGAGGACCCGAACACCGGGGAGCTGTTTTTT. It yields the protein CASSYEDPNTGELFF.